This T cell receptor (beta chain) appears in the sequencing data of a study of blood T cell repertoires in COVID-19. As concerns this clone: At one boundary the junction diverges from the germline segment, which might be a read error.

The CDR3 contains 12 residues. CDR1 and CDR2 from the germline V gene are KGHSH and LQKENI. Original data processing: The assay estimated nucleated cells by amplifying reference gene primers. Using immunoSEQ multiplex PCR, the repertoire was profiled, and TCRdb retains in-frame clones only, with some absent. The V and J calls and clone size were taken over from that table, and D and trimming were inferred from the DNA. The sample lists about 200,000 clones; roughly 86% were seen once. The sample consisted of peripheral blood. The chain is built from TRBV18 and TRBJ1-2; the match to TRBD1 covers 7 bases. The TCR sequence derives from a woman in her 40s with acute or convalescent COVID-19. The CDR3 is CASSPDRELPPF. The CDR3 region has the DNA TGTGCCAGCTCACCTGACAGGGAACTACCACCCTTC. Using reference TRBV18 and TRBJ1-2 for the parts outside the CDR3, the full variable domain is NAGVMQNPRHLVRRRGQEARLRCSPMKGHSHVYWYRQLPEEGLKFMVYLQKENIIDESGMPKERFSAEFPKEGPSILRIQQVVRGDSAAYFCASSPDRELPPFGSGTRLTVV.